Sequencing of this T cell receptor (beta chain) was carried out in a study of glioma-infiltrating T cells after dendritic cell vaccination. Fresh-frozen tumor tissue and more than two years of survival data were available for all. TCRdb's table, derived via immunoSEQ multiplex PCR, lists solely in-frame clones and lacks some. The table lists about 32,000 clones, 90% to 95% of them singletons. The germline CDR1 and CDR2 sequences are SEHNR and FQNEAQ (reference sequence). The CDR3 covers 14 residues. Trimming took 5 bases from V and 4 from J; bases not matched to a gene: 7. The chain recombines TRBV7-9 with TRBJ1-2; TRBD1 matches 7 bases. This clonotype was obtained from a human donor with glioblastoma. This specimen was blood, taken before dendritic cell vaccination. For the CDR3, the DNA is TGTGCCAGCAGCCCTTCGGACAGGCCCTATGGCTACACCTTC. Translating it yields CASSPSDRPYGYTF. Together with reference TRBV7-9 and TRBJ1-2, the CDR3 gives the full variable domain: DTGVSQNPRHKITKRGQNVTFRCDPISEHNRLYWYRQTLGQGPEFLTYFQNEAQLEKSRLLSDRFSAERPKGSFSTLEIQRTEQGDSAMYLCASSPSDRPYGYTFGSGTRLTVV.